Below, one T cell receptor beta chain is given with its context. This entry comes from a study of blood T cell repertoires in COVID-19. Overall study: Some COVID-19 samples were acute and others convalescent; all came from the United States, Italy and Spain. The cDNA or gDNA used as material had been derived from T cells, B-cell-depleted T cells, or PBMCs.

The germline CDR1 and CDR2 sequences are SEHNR and FQNEAQ (reference sequence). The CDR3 has 15 residues. V lost 3 bases to trimming and J lost 5 bases; unmatched junction nucleotides: 6. Per the original data handling: Amplified reference gene primers provided the basis for estimating nucleated cell counts. The repertoire was sequenced with immunoSEQ multiplex PCR; TCRdb's copy has only in-frame clones and lacks some. That table is the source of V, J and clone size, and D and trimming were worked out from the DNA. The data show roughly 120,000 clones, about three quarters seen once. The sequencing input was peripheral blood. The chain uses TRBV7-9 and TRBJ2-2, with TRBD1 matching 7 bases. The sequence derives from a human donor with acute or convalescent COVID-19. The donor label of this sample is uncertain. The CDR3 here is CASSFTGVRTGELFF. The DNA of the CDR3 is TGTGCCAGCAGCTTTACAGGGGTCAGAACCGGGGAGCTGTTTTTT.